A single T cell receptor (beta chain) is shown here with its context. Its cognate antigen is unknown. Germline-derived CDR1 and CDR2 are SGHAT and FQNNGV. Trimming cost V 5 bases and J 6 bases, with 17 bases left between them. The CDR3 has 15 amino acids. TCRdb re-called the reads with MiXCR, one entry per CDR3 protein. The repertoire consists of around 530,000 distinct CDR3 sequences, with less than 30% occurring once and the leading ten covering less than 15%. The sample is drawn from a study of T cell repertoires in cytomegalovirus infection. The overall study: Public TCR beta signatures marked donors with CMV infection and the matching HLA.

Study observations and caveats: There were carriers of CMV plus the relevant HLA, and cumulative public TCR beta family frequency identified them. Dominating the ex vivo response were HLA-C-restricted CMV-specific TCR beta clonotypes.

This sequence was found in a human donor in good health (CMV status not recorded). Some clones in this sample may be carry-over from other donors' samples. V is TRBV11-2 and J is TRBJ1-5; the D gene is possibly TRBD1 (6 bases). The sample taken for sequencing was PBMCs. CDR3 sequence: CASSRDMFGAQPQHF. The CDR3 DNA is TGTGCCAGCAGCCGGGACATGTTCGGGGCTCAGCCCCAGCATTTT.